The 25 T cell receptor beta chains presented below share a single source sample, sequenced in a study of blood T cell repertoires in COVID-19. The repertoire was sequenced with immunoSEQ multiplex PCR; TCRdb's copy has only in-frame clones and lacks some. Of around 300,000 clones listed, 89% are singletons. The material sequenced was PBMCs or T cells enriched from blood (not recorded which). These receptors all come from a woman between 40 and 55 years old who had recovered from COVID-19.

CDR3 nucleotide sequence: TGTGCCTGGAGTTTCACTGCGACTCGGCAAGAGACCCAGTACTTC. Encoded protein: CAWSFTATRQETQYF. The J gene is TRBJ2-5, the V gene TRBV30; D not resolved. Germline values: CDR1 GTSNPN, CDR2 SVGIG (reference sequence). V lost 2 bases, J lost 2 bases, and 15 bases lay in between. The CDR3 sequence is 15 residues long.

J is TRBJ2-3 and V is TRBV9; TRBD2 agrees at 9 bases. V was pared by 2 bases and J by 2 bases, with 3 bases of the junction left unmatched. The CDR3 covers 15 residues. Per the germline V gene, CDR1 is SGDLS and CDR2 is YYNGEE. CDR3 sequence reads: CASSVSGSHTDTQYF. In nucleotides, the CDR3 is TGTGCCAGCAGCGTTAGCGGGAGCCACACAGATACGCAGTATTTT.

The chain carries TRBV18 and TRBJ2-5; 10 bases are shared with TRBD1. CDR1 KGHSH and CDR2 LQKENI come from the germline V gene. Trimming cost V 2 bases and J 5 bases; bases outside gene matches: 5. The length of the CDR3 is 15 residues. CDR3 residues: CASSPGDRGRETQYF. The CDR3 DNA reads TGTGCCAGCTCACCAGGGGACAGGGGTCGGGAGACCCAGTACTTC. Supplemented by reference TRBV18 and TRBJ2-5, the full variable domain reads NAGVMQNPRHLVRRRGQEARLRCSPMKGHSHVYWYRQLPEEGLKFMVYLQKENIIDESGMPKERFSAEFPKEGPSILRIQQVVRGDSAAYFCASSPGDRGRETQYFGPGTRLLVL.

This chain connects TRBV2 to TRBJ1-2; the match to TRBD1 covers 7 bases. The CDR3 has 13 residues. Germline assignment: CDR1 SNHLY and CDR2 FYNNEI. V shed 6 bases, J shed 4 bases, and the junction held 5 bases outside the gene matches. CDR3 DNA sequence: TGTGCCAGCAGACTGGGACAGCCCTATGGCTACACCTTC. This translates into CASRLGQPYGYTF.

This sequence joins TRBV10-3 and TRBJ2-7, with 7 bases that match TRBD1. The CDR3 is 16 residues long. Germline V lookup: CDR1 ENHRY, CDR2 SYGVKD. Trimming at V came to 3 bases and at J to 5 bases, leaving 13 bases not matched to a gene. The CDR3 region is CAISERQGSIVDEQYF. CDR3 sequence (DNA): TGTGCCATCAGTGAACGACAGGGAAGTATAGTGGACGAGCAGTACTTC.

This rearrangement joins TRBV7-9 to TRBJ2-7; TRBD2 agrees at 12 bases. The CDR3 extends over 15 amino acids. The germline gives CDR1 SEHNR, CDR2 FQNEAQ (reference sequence). The V gene end was trimmed by 5 bases and the J gene end by 6 bases; junction bases not matched to a gene: 8. The CDR3: CASSQLGLAGSEQYF. DNA of the CDR3: TGTGCCAGCAGCCAACTTGGACTAGCGGGGAGCGAGCAGTACTTC.

The rearrangement links TRBV2 to TRBJ1-5, with TRBD1 matching 9 bases. The J segment lost 3 bases and the V segment lost 2 bases, leaving 5 bases of the junction unmatched. This CDR3 has 16 amino acids. CDR1 and CDR2 from the germline V gene are SNHLY and FYNNEI. CDR3 sequence: CASSESGTGINQPQHF. CDR3 nucleotide sequence: TGTGCCAGCAGTGAATCCGGGACAGGGATCAATCAGCCCCAGCATTTT. Using reference TRBV2 and TRBJ1-5 for the parts outside the CDR3, the full variable domain is EPEVTQTPSHQVTQMGQEVILRCVPISNHLYFYWYRQILGQKVEFLVSFYNNEISEKSEIFDDQFSVERPDGSNFTLKIRSTKLEDSAMYFCASSESGTGINQPQHFGDGTRLSIL.

This CDR3 reads CASRDRYYNEQFF. The CDR3, as DNA: TGCGCCAGCCGGGACAGATATTACAATGAGCAGTTCTTC. This sequence joins TRBV10-2 and TRBJ2-1; 7 positions match TRBD1. This CDR3 region has 13 residues. The V and J ends lost 8 bases and 4 bases, in that order; junction bases with no gene match: 5. Germline values: CDR1 WSHSY, CDR2 SAAADI.

The rearrangement links TRBV6-5 to TRBJ1-2, with 7 bases identical to TRBD1. V trimming: 2 bases; J trimming: 0 bases; junction bases outside the gene matches: 0. Germline CDR1 and CDR2: MNHEY and SVGAGI. The CDR3 length is 14 residues. The DNA of the CDR3 is TGTGCCAGCAGTTACAGGGGGCCTAACTATGGCTACACCTTC. Translating it yields CASSYRGPNYGYTF.

This chain uses TRBV12-3 or TRBV12-4 with TRBJ1-1, with a possible D match to TRBD1 (6 bases). The CDR3 is made up of 13 amino acids. Between the trimmed V and J ends, which lost 4 bases and 6 bases, there was a span of 12 bases. Written as DNA, the CDR3 is TGTGCCAGCAGTTCCACAGGGTCCCCTGAAGCTTTCTTT. Its translation: CASSSTGSPEAFF.

The gene calls are TRBV18 and TRBJ2-7; D is possibly TRBD1 (5 bases). This CDR3 is 13 amino acids long. CDR1 and CDR2 (germline): KGHSH, LQKENI. V lost 4 bases, J lost 4 bases, and 11 bases lay in between. CDR3 sequence reads: CASSQPSGYEQYF. As DNA, the CDR3 is TGTGCCAGCTCACAACCATCAGGGTACGAGCAGTACTTC.

The J gene is TRBJ2-3, the V gene TRBV3-1 (or the pseudogene TRBV3-2), with 7 bases that match TRBD2. CDR1 is LGHDT, CDR2 YNNKEL, per germline (reference sequence). The CDR3 totals 15 residues. Trimming removed 4 bases from V and 4 bases from J; junction bases left unmatched: 8. CDR3 sequence (DNA): TGTGCCAGCAGCCTGCGAAGCGGGATTGCAGATACGCAGTATTTT. Translation: CASSLRSGIADTQYF.

V usage is TRBV13 and J usage is TRBJ1-1; perhaps TRBD1 as D (6 bases). The CDR3 runs to 13 residues. CDR1 and CDR2 from the germline V gene are PRHDT and FYEKMQ (reference sequence). V lost 5 bases and J lost 1, with 8 bases in between. The CDR3: CASSPGQNTEAFF. CDR3 DNA sequence: TGTGCCAGCAGCCCGGGACAGAACACTGAAGCTTTCTTT.

This clone was recorded only once. The chain has TRBV5-6 and TRBJ1-2, with D possibly matching TRBD1 (6 bases). Germline V lookup: CDR1 SGHDT, CDR2 YYEEEE. V lost 1 base, J lost 8 bases, and 27 bases lay in between. The CDR3 spans 18 residues. CDR3 loop: CASSLFTGPAYTILGYTF. DNA of the CDR3: TGTGCCAGCAGCTTGTTCACAGGGCCAGCCTATACTATCCTGGGCTACACCTTC.

The CDR3 reads CASSFRTSSYQETQYF. For the CDR3, the DNA is TGTGCCAGCAGTTTTAGGACTAGCTCATACCAAGAGACCCAGTACTTC. The gene calls are TRBV28 and TRBJ2-5; 8 bases map to TRBD2. CDR1 and CDR2 from the germline V gene are MDHEN and SYDVKM. The junction had 6 bases not matched to a gene; V was cut back by 3 bases and J by 0 bases. The CDR3 is 16 amino acids.

The chain is built from TRBV7-3 and TRBJ2-2; tentatively, D is TRBD2 (7 bases). CDR1 and CDR2 from the germline V gene are SGHTA and FQGTGA. The CDR3 has 14 amino acids. V lost 10 bases and J 4 bases, leaving 16 bases between the germline ends. The CDR3 protein is CATRKGGGTGELFF. The DNA for the CDR3 is TGTGCCACCCGTAAGGGGGGGGGCACCGGGGAGCTGTTTTTT.

The chain is built from TRBV30 and TRBJ1-3, with a weak D call TRBD1 (5 bases). Trimming stripped 2 bases from V and 4 bases from J, with 12 bases between. This CDR3 contains 14 residues. Germline lookup yields CDR1 GTSNPN and CDR2 SVGIG (reference sequence). The CDR3 reads CAWSFGGGGNTIYF. The CDR3 DNA is TGTGCCTGGAGTTTCGGGGGGGGAGGAAACACCATATATTTT.

This sequence joins TRBV6-2 or TRBV6-3 and TRBJ1-1, with 8 bases matching TRBD1. The J segment lost 6 bases and the V segment lost 4 bases, leaving 4 bases of the junction unmatched. Looked up from germline, CDR1 is MNHEY and CDR2 is SVGEGT. This CDR3 is 13 amino acids long. The CDR3 loop reads CASSSGQAAEAFF. DNA of the CDR3: TGTGCCAGCAGTTCGGGACAGGCAGCTGAAGCTTTCTTT.

This CDR3 reads CASSHLAGATGELFF. CDR3 sequence (DNA): TGTGCCAGCAGCCATCTAGCGGGAGCCACCGGGGAGCTGTTTTTT. The V call is TRBV3-1 (or the pseudogene TRBV3-2), the J call TRBJ2-2; the match to TRBD2 covers 10 bases. This CDR3 spans 15 amino acids. The junction had 2 bases not matched to a gene; V was cut back by 3 bases and J by 4 bases. CDR1 is LGHDT, CDR2 YNNKEL, per germline (reference sequence).

The gene calls are TRBV29-1 and TRBJ1-1, with D perhaps matching TRBD1 (5 bases). Germline V gene sequence: CDR1 SQVTM, CDR2 ANQGSEA. The V end lost 6 bases, the J end lost 3 bases, and 11 bases lay between the germline ends. The CDR3 contains 12 residues. The CDR3 DNA reads TGCAGCGTGGACACCTGGGACACTGAAGCTTTCTTT. The encoded protein is CSVDTWDTEAFF.

The V and J genes are TRBV25-1 and TRBJ1-1, with 7 bases aligning to TRBD1. There are 13 residues in the CDR3. Germline CDR1 and CDR2: MGHDK and SYGVNS. Trimming took 9 bases from V and 3 from J; bases not matched to a gene: 7. CDR3 nucleotides: TGTGCCAGTAGCCAAACAGGGGACACTGAAGCTTTCTTT. It yields the protein CASSQTGDTEAFF.

The CDR3 loop is CASSLATVRNTGELFF. The CDR3 DNA follows: TGCGCCAGCAGCTTGGCGACAGTGAGGAACACCGGGGAGCTGTTTTTT. The chain employs TRBV5-1 and TRBJ2-2; D may be TRBD1 (5 bases). Trimming cost V 0 bases and J 1 base, with 10 bases left between them. This CDR3 is built from 16 residues. The germline V gene has CDR1 SGHRS and CDR2 YFSETQ.

The rearrangement uses TRBV13 and TRBJ2-1; D remains unclear. The ends were cut back, 1 base at V and 5 bases at J, with 9 bases in the middle. CDR1 PRHDT and CDR2 FYEKMQ come from the germline V gene (reference sequence). The CDR3 has 14 residues. The CDR3 loop is CASSLDRRDNEQFF. DNA of the CDR3: TGTGCCAGCAGCTTAGATAGACGGGACAATGAGCAGTTCTTC.

This clone was detected only once. The chain employs TRBV3-1 (or the pseudogene TRBV3-2) and TRBJ2-1, with no clear D. Germline-derived CDR1 and CDR2 are LGHDT and YNNKEL (reference sequence). This CDR3 region has 12 residues. V lost 3 bases and J lost 8, with 8 bases in between. The CDR3 DNA reads as TGTGCCAGCAGCCAGTCGTATCATGAGCAGTTCTTC. Its translation is CASSQSYHEQFF.

This chain connects TRBV7-9 to TRBJ1-2; 11 bases fit TRBD1. CDR1 is SEHNR, CDR2 FQNEAQ, per germline (reference sequence). V lost 5 bases to trimming and J lost 8 bases; unmatched junction nucleotides: 4. The CDR3 covers 13 residues. The CDR3, as DNA: TGTGCCAGCAGCCCGGGACAGGGGGGAGGCTACACCTTC. This sequence encodes CASSPGQGGGYTF.